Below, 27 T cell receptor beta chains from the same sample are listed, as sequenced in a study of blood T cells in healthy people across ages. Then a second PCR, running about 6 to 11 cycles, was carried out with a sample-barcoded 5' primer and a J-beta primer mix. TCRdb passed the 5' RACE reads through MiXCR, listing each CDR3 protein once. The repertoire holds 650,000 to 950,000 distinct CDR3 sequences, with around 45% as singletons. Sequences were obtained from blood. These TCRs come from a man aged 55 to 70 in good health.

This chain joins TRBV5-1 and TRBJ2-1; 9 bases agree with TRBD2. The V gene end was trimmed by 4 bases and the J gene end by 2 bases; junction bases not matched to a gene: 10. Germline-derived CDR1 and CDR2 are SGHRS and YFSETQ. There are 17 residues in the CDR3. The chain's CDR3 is CASSPRLAVGTYNEQFF. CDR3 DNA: TGCGCCAGCAGCCCACGACTAGCGGTGGGTACCTACAATGAGCAGTTCTTC.

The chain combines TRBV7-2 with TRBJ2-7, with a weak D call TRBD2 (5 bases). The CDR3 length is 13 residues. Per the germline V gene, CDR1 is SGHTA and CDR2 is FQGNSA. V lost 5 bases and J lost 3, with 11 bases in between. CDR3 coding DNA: TGTGCCAGCAGCCGTGACTACCGCTACGAGCAGTACTTC. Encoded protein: CASSRDYRYEQYF.

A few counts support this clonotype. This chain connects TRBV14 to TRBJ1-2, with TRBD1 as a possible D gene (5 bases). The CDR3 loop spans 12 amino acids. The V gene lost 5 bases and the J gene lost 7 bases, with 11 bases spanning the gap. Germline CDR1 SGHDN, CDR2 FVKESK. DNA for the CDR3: TGTGCCAGCAGCTGGGGCAGGGCTGGCTACACCTTC. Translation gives CASSWGRAGYTF.

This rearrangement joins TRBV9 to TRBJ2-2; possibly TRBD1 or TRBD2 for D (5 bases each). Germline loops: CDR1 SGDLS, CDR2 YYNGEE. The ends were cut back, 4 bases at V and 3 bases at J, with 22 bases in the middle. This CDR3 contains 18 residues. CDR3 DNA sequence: TGTGCCAGCAGCCCCCGCCGAGGGACGCCTCATTACACCGGGGAGCTGTTTTTT. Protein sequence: CASSPRRGTPHYTGELFF.

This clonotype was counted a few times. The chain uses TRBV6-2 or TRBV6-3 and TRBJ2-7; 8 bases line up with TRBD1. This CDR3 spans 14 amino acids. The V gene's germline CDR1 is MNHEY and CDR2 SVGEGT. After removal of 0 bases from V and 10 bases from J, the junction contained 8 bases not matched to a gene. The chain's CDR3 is CASSYSHRDRPQYF. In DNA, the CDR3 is TGTGCCAGCAGTTACTCACACCGGGACAGGCCACAGTACTTC.

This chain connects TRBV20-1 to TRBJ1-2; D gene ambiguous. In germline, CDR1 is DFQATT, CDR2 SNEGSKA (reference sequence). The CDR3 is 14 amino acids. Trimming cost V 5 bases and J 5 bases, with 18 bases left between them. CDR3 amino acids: CSAGPDGGIYGYTF. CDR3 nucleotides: TGCAGTGCTGGACCGGATGGCGGAATATATGGCTACACCTTC.

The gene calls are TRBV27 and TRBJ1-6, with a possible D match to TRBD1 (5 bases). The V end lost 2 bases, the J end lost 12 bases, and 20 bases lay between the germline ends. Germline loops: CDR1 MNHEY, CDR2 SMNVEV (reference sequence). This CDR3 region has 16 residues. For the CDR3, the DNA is TGTGCCAGCAGTTTAATAAACCCCTCGACAGCCAAACCCCTCCACTTT. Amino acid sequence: CASSLINPSTAKPLHF.

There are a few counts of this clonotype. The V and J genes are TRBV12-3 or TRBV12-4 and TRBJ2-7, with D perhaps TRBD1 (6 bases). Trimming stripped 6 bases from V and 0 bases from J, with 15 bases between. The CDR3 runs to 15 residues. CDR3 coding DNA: TGTGCCAGCAGCCGACAGGCTAGTAGCTCCTACGAGCAGTACTTC. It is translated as CASSRQASSSYEQYF.

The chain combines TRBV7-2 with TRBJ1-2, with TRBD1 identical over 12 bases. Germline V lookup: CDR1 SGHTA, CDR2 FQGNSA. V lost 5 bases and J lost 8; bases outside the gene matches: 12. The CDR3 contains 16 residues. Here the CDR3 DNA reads TGTGCCAGCAGCACGTCCGGGACAGGGGGCGGGGGGGGCTACACCTTC. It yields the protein CASSTSGTGGGGGYTF.

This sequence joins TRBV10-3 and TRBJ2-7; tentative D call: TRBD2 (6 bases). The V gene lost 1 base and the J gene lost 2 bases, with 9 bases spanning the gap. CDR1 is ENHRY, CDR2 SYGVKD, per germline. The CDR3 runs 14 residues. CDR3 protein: CAISEFGGTYEQYF. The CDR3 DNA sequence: TGTGCCATCAGTGAGTTCGGGGGAACCTACGAGCAGTACTTC.

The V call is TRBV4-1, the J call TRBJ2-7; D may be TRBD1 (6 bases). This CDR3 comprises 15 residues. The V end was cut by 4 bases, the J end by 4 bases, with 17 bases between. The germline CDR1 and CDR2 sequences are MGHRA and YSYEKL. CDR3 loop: CASSPGTRNGYEQYF. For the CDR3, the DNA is TGCGCCAGCAGCCCGGGGACAAGGAATGGATACGAGCAGTACTTC.

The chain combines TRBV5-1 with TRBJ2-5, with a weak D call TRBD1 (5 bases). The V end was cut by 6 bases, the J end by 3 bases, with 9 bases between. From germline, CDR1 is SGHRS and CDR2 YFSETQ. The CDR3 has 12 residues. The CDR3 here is CASKSREETQYF. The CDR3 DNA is TGCGCCAGCAAATCCAGGGAAGAGACCCAGTACTTC.

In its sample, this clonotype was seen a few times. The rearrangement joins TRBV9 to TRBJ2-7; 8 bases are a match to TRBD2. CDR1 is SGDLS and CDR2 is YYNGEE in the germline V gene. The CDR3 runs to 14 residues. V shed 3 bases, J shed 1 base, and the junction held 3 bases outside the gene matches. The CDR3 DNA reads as TGTGCCAGCAGCGCCCGGGGGGGGTCCTACGAGCAGTACTTC. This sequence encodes CASSARGGSYEQYF.

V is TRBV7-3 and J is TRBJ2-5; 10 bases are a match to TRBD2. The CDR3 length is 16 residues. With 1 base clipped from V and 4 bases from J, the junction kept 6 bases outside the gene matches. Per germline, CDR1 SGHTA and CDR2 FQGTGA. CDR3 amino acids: CASSLRGTSVIETQYF. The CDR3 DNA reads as TGTGCCAGCAGCTTAAGAGGGACTAGCGTTATAGAGACCCAGTACTTC.

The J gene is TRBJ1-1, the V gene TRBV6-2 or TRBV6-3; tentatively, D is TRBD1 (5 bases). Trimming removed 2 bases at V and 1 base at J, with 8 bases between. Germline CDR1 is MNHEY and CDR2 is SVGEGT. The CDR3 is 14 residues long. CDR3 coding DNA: TGTGCCAGCAGTTACCAGGGCAGGAACACTGAAGCTTTCTTT. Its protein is CASSYQGRNTEAFF.

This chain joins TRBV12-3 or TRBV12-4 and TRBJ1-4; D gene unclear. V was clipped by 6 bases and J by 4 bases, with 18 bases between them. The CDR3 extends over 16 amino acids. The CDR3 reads CASSSLTEAFNEKLFF. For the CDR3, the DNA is TGTGCCAGCAGCAGTCTGACGGAAGCCTTTAATGAAAAACTGTTTTTT.

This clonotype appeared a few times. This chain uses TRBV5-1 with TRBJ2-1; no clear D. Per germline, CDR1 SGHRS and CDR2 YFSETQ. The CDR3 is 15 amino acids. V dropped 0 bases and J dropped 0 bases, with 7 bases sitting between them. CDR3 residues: CASSLELSSYNEQFF. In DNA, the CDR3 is TGCGCCAGCAGCTTGGAACTCAGCTCCTACAATGAGCAGTTCTTC.

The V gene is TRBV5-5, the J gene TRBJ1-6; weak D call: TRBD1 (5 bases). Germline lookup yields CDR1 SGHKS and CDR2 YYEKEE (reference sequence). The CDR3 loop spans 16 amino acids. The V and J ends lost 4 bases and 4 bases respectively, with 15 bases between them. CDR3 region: CASSLRGARYNSPLHF. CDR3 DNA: TGTGCCAGCAGCCTGCGAGGGGCCAGATATAATTCACCCCTCCACTTT.

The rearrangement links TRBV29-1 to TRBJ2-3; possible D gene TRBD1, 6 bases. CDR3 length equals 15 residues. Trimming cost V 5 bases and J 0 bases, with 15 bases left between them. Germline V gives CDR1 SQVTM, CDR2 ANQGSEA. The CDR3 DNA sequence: TGCAGCGTTAAGTTAGGACAGACTAGCACAGATACGCAGTATTTT. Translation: CSVKLGQTSTDTQYF.

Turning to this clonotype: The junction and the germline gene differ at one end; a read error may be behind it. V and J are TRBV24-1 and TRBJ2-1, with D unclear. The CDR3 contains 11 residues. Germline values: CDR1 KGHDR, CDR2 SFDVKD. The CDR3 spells CATGDQQEQFF. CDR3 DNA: TGTGCCACCGGTGACCAACAGGAGCAGTTCTTC.

CDR3 in DNA: TGCGCCAGCAGACTAGCGGGGTCGTCGGATACGCAGTATTTT. Translated: CASRLAGSSDTQYF. J is TRBJ2-3 and V is TRBV5-1; 10 nucleotides align to TRBD2. Looked up from germline, CDR1 is SGHRS and CDR2 is YFSETQ. The CDR3 is made up of 14 amino acids. Trimming cost V 5 bases and J 6 bases; bases outside gene matches: 6.

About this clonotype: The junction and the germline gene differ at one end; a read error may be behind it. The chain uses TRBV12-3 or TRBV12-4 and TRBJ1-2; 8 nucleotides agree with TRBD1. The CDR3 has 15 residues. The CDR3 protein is CASSWDRRLSYDYTF. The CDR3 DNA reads TGTGCCAGCAGTTGGGACAGGCGCCTAAGCTATGACTACACCTTC.

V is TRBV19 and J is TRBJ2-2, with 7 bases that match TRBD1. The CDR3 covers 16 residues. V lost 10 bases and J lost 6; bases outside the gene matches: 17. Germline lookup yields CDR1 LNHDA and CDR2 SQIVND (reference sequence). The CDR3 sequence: CATTTLSTGFAGELFF. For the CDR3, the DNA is TGTGCCACCACCACCTTATCGACAGGGTTCGCCGGGGAGCTGTTTTTT.

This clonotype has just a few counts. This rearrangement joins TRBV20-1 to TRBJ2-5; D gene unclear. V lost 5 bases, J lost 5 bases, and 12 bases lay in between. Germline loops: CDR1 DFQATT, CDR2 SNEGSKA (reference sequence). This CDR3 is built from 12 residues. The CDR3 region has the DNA TGCAGTGCTCCTAGACTTCCCGAGACCCAGTACTTC. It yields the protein CSAPRLPETQYF.

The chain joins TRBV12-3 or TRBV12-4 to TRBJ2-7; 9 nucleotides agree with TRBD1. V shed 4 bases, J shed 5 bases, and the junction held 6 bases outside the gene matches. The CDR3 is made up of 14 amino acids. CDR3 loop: CASSSGQGRDEQYF. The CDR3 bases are TGTGCCAGCAGTTCGGGACAGGGCCGGGACGAGCAGTACTTC.

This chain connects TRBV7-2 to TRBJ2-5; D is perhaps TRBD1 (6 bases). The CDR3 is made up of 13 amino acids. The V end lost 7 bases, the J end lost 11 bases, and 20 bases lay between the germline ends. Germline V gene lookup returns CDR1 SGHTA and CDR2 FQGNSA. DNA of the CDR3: TGTGCCAGCATCCCCTACGGGGACAATGAGCAGTACTTC. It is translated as CASIPYGDNEQYF.

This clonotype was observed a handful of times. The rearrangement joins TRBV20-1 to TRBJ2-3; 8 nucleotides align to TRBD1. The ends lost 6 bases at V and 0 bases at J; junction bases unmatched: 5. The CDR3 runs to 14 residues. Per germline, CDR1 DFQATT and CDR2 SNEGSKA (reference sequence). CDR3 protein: CSAVWDRSTDTQYF. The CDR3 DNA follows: TGCAGTGCCGTTTGGGACAGGAGCACAGATACGCAGTATTTT.